This T cell receptor beta chain was documented in a study of blood T cells in healthy people across ages. The CDR3 covers 16 residues. Germline values: CDR1 SQVTM, CDR2 ANQGSEA. V was pared by 1 base and J by 13 bases, with 26 bases between. Primed by a sample-barcoded 5' primer and a J-beta primer mix, a second PCR proceeded for 7 to 11 cycles. The study obtained at least 3 million CDR3-containing paired-end reads from every sample. MiXCR was run by TCRdb on the 5' RACE reads, yielding one entry per CDR3 protein. Here the sample spans around 1,600,000 distinct CDR3 sequences, about 42% being singletons. This clonotype came up once.

Specimen: blood. The rearrangement links TRBV29-1 to TRBJ2-1, with a possible D match to TRBD1 (6 bases). This TCR was sampled from a woman aged 18-29 years in good health. The CDR3: CSVEVGEGVNQETQFF. CDR3 nucleotides: TGCAGCGTTGAAGTGGGCGAGGGGGTGAACCAAGAGACCCAGTTCTTC.